The 2 T cell receptor beta chains presented below share a single source sample, sequenced in a study of CD8+ T cells in alopecia areata. Treatment described: oral pan-JAK inhibitor, 5-10 mg twice daily. RNA, once extracted, was reverse transcribed into cDNA for use as the sequencing template. The repertoire was sequenced with immunoSEQ multiplex PCR; TCRdb's copy has only in-frame clones and lacks some. The data contain approximately 210,000 clones, under 80% of them seen just once; the ten biggest clones take up about 1.3%. The sequencing here drew on CD4+ T cells sorted from blood, taken at week 49, from a patient treated with tofacitinib. All receptors come from a human donor with alopecia areata.

The CDR3, as DNA: TGTGCCAGCGGGGCCCTTGCGCAGCCCCAGCATTTT. Translating it yields CASGALAQPQHF. This sequence joins TRBV6-5 and TRBJ1-5; tentative D call: TRBD1 (5 bases). From germline, CDR1 is MNHEY and CDR2 SVGAGI. CDR3 length equals 12 residues. Trimming took off 8 bases at V and 7 bases at J, with 12 bases between the two ends.

This rearrangement joins TRBV5-1 to TRBJ2-5; D ambiguous. Germline V lookup: CDR1 SGHRS, CDR2 YFSETQ. V lost 4 bases to trimming and J lost 0 bases, with 7 bases between them. This CDR3 comprises 13 residues. The CDR3 protein is CASSLDNQETQYF. The CDR3 nucleotides read TGCGCCAGCAGCCTTGACAACCAAGAGACCCAGTACTTC.